The source of this T cell receptor beta chain is a study of blood T cell repertoires in COVID-19. Study summary: In each case, the material was cDNA or gDNA derived from T cells, B-cell-depleted T cells, or PBMCs.

The CDR3 is 14 residues long. Germline trimming cut 8 bases from V and 3 bases from J; bases unmatched to any gene: 5. CDR1 MNHEY and CDR2 SMNVEV come from the germline V gene (reference sequence). Participant ages covered about 18 to 89 years across about 22 US areas. Original processing methods: Using reference gene primer amplification, nucleated cell counts were estimated. Assay: immunoSEQ multiplex PCR; the TCRdb copy retains only in-frame clones and omits some. V and J calls and clone size are copied from that table; D and trimming were computed from the DNA. This table has over 100,000 clones, roughly 84% appearing once. This clone was counted a few times.

The chain combines TRBV27 with TRBJ2-7; 12 positions match TRBD2. The sequence was obtained from a woman aged 25 to 45 who had recovered from COVID-19. Sequencing input: PBMCs or T cells enriched from blood (not recorded which). CDR3 in amino acids: CASHRTSGNYEQYF. The DNA of the CDR3 is TGTGCCAGCCATAGGACTAGCGGGAACTACGAGCAGTACTTC.